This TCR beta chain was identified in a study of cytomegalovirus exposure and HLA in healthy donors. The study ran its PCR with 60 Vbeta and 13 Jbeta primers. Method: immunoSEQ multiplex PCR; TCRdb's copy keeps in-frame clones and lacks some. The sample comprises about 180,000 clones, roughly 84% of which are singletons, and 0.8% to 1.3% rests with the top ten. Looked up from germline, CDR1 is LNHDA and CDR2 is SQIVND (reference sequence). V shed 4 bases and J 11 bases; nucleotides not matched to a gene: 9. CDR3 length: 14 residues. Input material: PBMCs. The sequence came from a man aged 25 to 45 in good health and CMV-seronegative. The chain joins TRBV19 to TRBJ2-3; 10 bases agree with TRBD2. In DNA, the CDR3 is TGTGCCAGTAGTACTCGGACTAGCGGAAGAGAGCAGTATTTT. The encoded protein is CASSTRTSGREQYF. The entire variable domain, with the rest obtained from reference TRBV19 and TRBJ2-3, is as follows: DGGITQSPKYLFRKEGQNVTLSCEQNLNHDAMYWYRQDPGQGLRLIYYSQIVNDFQKGDIAEGYSVSREKKESFPLTVTSAQKNPTAFYLCASSTRTSGREQYFGPGTRLTVL.